This TCR beta chain was sequenced in a study of shared clonotypes between healthy human individuals. Germline V lookup: CDR1 SGHTA, CDR2 FQGNSA. This CDR3 has 17 amino acids. Trimming shortened V by 3 bases and J by 0 bases, and 14 bases separated the two germline ends. Assay: immunoSEQ multiplex PCR; the TCRdb copy retains only in-frame clones and omits some. The sample lists over a million clones, 95% to 97% seen once, with roughly 1.2% in the top ten. Material: naive CD4+ T cells sorted from blood. Described subset: CD45RA+ positively selected. The receptor's source is a young man in good health. V and J are TRBV7-2 and TRBJ2-2; D possibly corresponds to TRBD2 (6 bases). The CDR3 spells CASSLGRGTSNTGELFF. The DNA of the CDR3 is TGTGCCAGCAGCTTGGGGCGGGGTACTTCGAACACCGGGGAGCTGTTTTTT.